The clone carrying this TCR beta chain was picked up one time. This sample was taken from a study of blood T cell repertoires in COVID-19. Study summary: T cells, B-cell-depleted T cells, or PBMCs provided the cDNA or gDNA that served as material.

Germline CDR1 and CDR2: MNHNY and SVGAGI (reference sequence). J was trimmed by 4 bases and V by 5 bases; bases with no gene match: 6. The CDR3 sequence is 16 residues long. The assay was immunoSEQ multiplex PCR, and TCRdb's table has in-frame clones only and misses some. The sample carries hundreds of thousands of clones, more than 75% recorded once. Sequencing input: peripheral blood. The chain links TRBV6-6 to TRBJ2-3; 13 bases align to TRBD2. This sequence originates from a man aged 70-80 years with acute or convalescent COVID-19. The CDR3 nucleotides read TGTGCCAGCAGTGTAACACTAGCGGGGGGGCCAGATACGCAGTATTTT. It specifies CASSVTLAGGPDTQYF.